The 29 T cell receptor beta chains in this list originate from one sample, sequenced in a study of T cells in Graves' hyperthyroidism and ophthalmopathy. Amplified TCR beta CDR3 regions derived from RNA transcripts. Using the HTBI primer set, a first-round RT-PCR was run on the TCR CDR3. TCRdb reprocessed the multiplex PCR reads via MiXCR and lists one record per CDR3 protein. The sample consists of hundreds of thousands of distinct CDR3 sequences, approximately 15% of them appearing once. The sample comprised blood. Receptors were obtained from a middle-aged woman with Graves' ophthalmopathy.

V gene TRBV5-1 combines with J gene TRBJ2-5; 9 bases map to TRBD2. This CDR3 region has 15 residues. CDR1 and CDR2 (germline): SGHRS, YFSETQ. V lost 2 bases to trimming and J lost 5 bases; unmatched junction nucleotides: 7. CDR3 sequence: CASSFPASGMETQYF. DNA for the CDR3: TGCGCCAGCAGCTTTCCCGCTAGCGGGATGGAGACCCAGTACTTC.

The gene calls are TRBV12-3 or TRBV12-4 and TRBJ1-1, with a tentative D call TRBD1 (5 bases). V lost 3 bases, J lost 11 bases, and 13 bases lay in between. The CDR3 consists of 12 residues. In DNA, the CDR3 is TGTGCCAGCAGTTTCGATCGACAGTATGCTTTCTTT. This gives the protein CASSFDRQYAFF.

This clonotype was observed at least ten times. The gene calls are TRBV20-1 and TRBJ2-5; possibly TRBD2 for D (6 bases). In germline, CDR1 is DFQATT, CDR2 SNEGSKA (reference sequence). This CDR3 is 11 amino acids long. The germline V and J ends were trimmed by 8 bases and 3 bases, with 10 bases remaining between them. In DNA form, the CDR3 reads TGCAGTCCCGTAGCGGAAGAGACCCAGTACTTC. Its translation: CSPVAEETQYF.

In this sample, this clonotype turned up many times. This chain links TRBV6-5 with TRBJ2-5; the D gene is possibly TRBD2 (5 bases). Germline CDR1 MNHEY, CDR2 SVGAGI. The CDR3 length is 16 residues. Trimming left V 0 bases short and J 2 bases short, with 13 bases between. CDR3 region: CASSYSRTGRQETQYF. Written as DNA, the CDR3 is TGTGCCAGCAGTTACTCAAGGACGGGAAGACAAGAGACCCAGTACTTC.

The rearrangement links TRBV2 to TRBJ1-2; D is undetermined. Germline V lookup: CDR1 SNHLY, CDR2 FYNNEI. The CDR3 runs 16 residues. Trimming took off 4 bases at V and 7 bases at J, with 22 bases between the two ends. The CDR3 here is CASSGGGGPEVGGYTF. The CDR3 DNA reads TGTGCCAGCAGTGGGGGAGGAGGGCCCGAGGTTGGTGGCTACACCTTC.

The chain has TRBV7-8 and TRBJ1-2; a weak D match, TRBD1 (5 bases). The germline V gene encodes CDR1 SGHVS and CDR2 FQNEAQ. This CDR3 is 14 amino acids long. Trimming removed 4 bases at V and 5 bases at J, with 14 bases between. Here the CDR3 DNA reads TGTGCCAGCAGCTATGGGAGGCAGGGATATGGCTACACCTTC. Translated: CASSYGRQGYGYTF.

In its sample, this clonotype was seen a few times. The chain recombines TRBV12-3 or TRBV12-4 with TRBJ2-7; D is undetermined. The ends were cut back, 3 bases at V and 0 bases at J, with 12 bases in the middle. The CDR3 is 15 amino acids. This CDR3 is CASSFKSDRSYEQYF. The CDR3 bases are TGTGCCAGCAGTTTTAAGTCAGATCGCTCCTACGAGCAGTACTTC.

This clonotype was found a few times. The CDR3 DNA sequence: TGTGCCACCAGTGATTCCGCCCCTGCACCGGGACTAGCGGGAGGTGGCGAGCAGTTCTTC. Translated, it gives CATSDSAPAPGLAGGGEQFF. The rearrangement joins TRBV24-1 to TRBJ2-1, with TRBD2 matching over 15 bases. Germline V gene data show CDR1 as KGHDR and CDR2 as SFDVKD. The CDR3 totals 20 residues. V shed 2 bases and J 10 bases; nucleotides not matched to a gene: 17.

Many counts were recorded for this clonotype. The chain uses TRBV5-1 and TRBJ1-4, with D tentatively TRBD1 (6 bases). Trimming pared 0 bases from V and 4 bases from J, leaving 13 bases between. CDR3 length: 16 residues. Germline V gene data show CDR1 as SGHRS and CDR2 as YFSETQ. The CDR3, as DNA: TGCGCCAGCAGCTTGGCCGGGGGGCTGGGTAATGAAAAACTGTTTTTT. It translates to CASSLAGGLGNEKLFF.

This chain joins TRBV7-4 and TRBJ1-5, with TRBD1 identical over 10 bases. J was trimmed by 0 bases and V by 0 bases; bases with no gene match: 8. Germline lookup yields CDR1 SGHVT and CDR2 SQSDAQ. The CDR3 runs to 19 residues. The DNA for the CDR3 is TGTGCCAGCAGCTTAGCCCCGGGACAGGGGAGGTATAGCAATCAGCCCCAGCATTTT. Translation: CASSLAPGQGRYSNQPQHF.

This clonotype was detected only a few times. The chain combines TRBV6-1 with TRBJ1-2, with TRBD1 as a possible D gene (6 bases). The CDR3 is made up of 11 amino acids. V gave up 7 bases and J gave up 7 bases, with 10 bases separating them. Germline lookup yields CDR1 MNHNS and CDR2 SASEGT. The CDR3: CASTDRRGYTF. The CDR3 DNA reads TGTGCCAGCACGGACAGACGTGGCTACACCTTC.

The chain is built from TRBV27 and TRBJ2-7, with TRBD1 identical over 8 bases. The CDR3 loop spans 13 amino acids. Germline V gene lookup returns CDR1 MNHEY and CDR2 SMNVEV (reference sequence). The junction had 4 bases not matched to a gene; V was cut back by 4 bases and J by 5 bases. CDR3 sequence: CASSWTGSHEQYF. In nucleotides, the CDR3 is TGTGCCAGCAGTTGGACAGGGAGCCACGAGCAGTACTTC.

This clonotype was counted ten times or more. This chain links TRBV3-1 with TRBJ1-2, with D tentatively TRBD1 (6 bases). This CDR3 is 15 amino acids long. The V gene's germline CDR1 is LGHDT and CDR2 YNNKEL (reference sequence). V lost 2 bases and J 4 bases, leaving 14 bases between the germline ends. In DNA, the CDR3 is TGTGCCAGCAGCCAACTCCTTGGGGGGGCCTATGGCTACACCTTC. Translation gives CASSQLLGGAYGYTF. Full variable domain (remainder filled in from reference TRBV3-1 and TRBJ1-2): DTAVSQTPKYLVTQMGNDKSIKCEQNLGHDTMYWYKQDSKKFLKIMFSYNNKELIINETVPNRFSPKSPDKAHLNLHINSLELGDSAVYFCASSQLLGGAYGYTFGSGTRLTVV.

This clonotype was detected ten times or more. The V call is TRBV6-1, the J call TRBJ2-3; D remains ambiguous. V lost 0 bases and J lost 2, with 9 bases in between. Germline V gene sequence: CDR1 MNHNS, CDR2 SASEGT. The CDR3 runs 15 residues. CDR3 sequence: CASSEAAGLTDTQYF. DNA of the CDR3: TGTGCCAGCAGTGAAGCGGCAGGCCTCACAGATACGCAGTATTTT.

In its sample, this clonotype was seen many times. The rearrangement joins TRBV11-2 to TRBJ1-3; no reliable D call. V lost 0 bases and J 0 bases, leaving 6 bases between the germline ends. Germline CDR1 is SGHAT and CDR2 is FQNNGV. This CDR3 comprises 15 residues. The CDR3 here is CASSLENLSGNTIYF. The CDR3, as DNA: TGTGCCAGCAGCTTAGAGAATCTCTCTGGAAACACCATATATTTT.

The V and J genes are TRBV19 and TRBJ1-2; D remains unclear. Trimming removed 3 bases from V and 0 bases from J, with 8 bases in between. Germline V gene data show CDR1 as LNHDA and CDR2 as SQIVND (reference sequence). This CDR3 spans 14 amino acids. CDR3 in DNA: TGTGCCAGTAGTATCGGGTCATCTAACTATGGCTACACCTTC. This sequence encodes CASSIGSSNYGYTF. Variable domain in full (rest from reference TRBV19 and TRBJ1-2): DGGITQSPKYLFRKEGQNVTLSCEQNLNHDAMYWYRQDPGQGLRLIYYSQIVNDFQKGDIAEGYSVSREKKESFPLTVTSAQKNPTAFYLCASSIGSSNYGYTFGSGTRLTVV.

This clonotype was seen at least ten times. The chain is built from TRBV28 and TRBJ2-7; TRBD2 matches 7 bases. Per the germline V gene, CDR1 is MDHEN and CDR2 is SYDVKM. V lost 4 bases to trimming and J lost 4 bases; unmatched junction nucleotides: 10. The CDR3 is 15 amino acids. The CDR3 is CASSYRGGRLYEQYF. In DNA form, the CDR3 reads TGTGCCAGCAGTTATAGGGGCGGGAGATTATACGAGCAGTACTTC.

This clonotype was recorded many times. The genes are TRBV30 and TRBJ1-1; D is undetermined. Trimming removed 0 bases from V and 3 bases from J, with 8 bases in between. The CDR3 runs to 13 residues. Germline loops: CDR1 GTSNPN, CDR2 SVGIG (reference sequence). The CDR3 DNA is TGTGCCTGGAGTGTAATATGGGACACTGAAGCTTTCTTT. Its protein product is CAWSVIWDTEAFF. Variable domain in full (rest from reference TRBV30 and TRBJ1-1): SQTIHQWPATLVQPVGSPLSLECTVEGTSNPNLYWYRQAAGRGLQLLFYSVGIGQISSEVPQNLSASRPQDRQFILSSKKLLLSDSGFYLCAWSVIWDTEAFFGQGTRLTVV.

V is TRBV20-1 and J is TRBJ2-6; 11 nucleotides agree with TRBD2. The CDR3 has 18 residues. Germline trimming cut 1 base from V and 0 bases from J; bases unmatched to any gene: 5. Germline values: CDR1 DFQATT, CDR2 SNEGSKA (reference sequence). CDR3: CSARASGRINSGANVLTF. CDR3 DNA: TGCAGTGCTAGAGCTAGCGGGAGGATCAACTCTGGGGCCAACGTCCTGACTTTC.

The rearrangement joins TRBV18 to TRBJ2-7; D uncertain. Trimming pared 2 bases from V and 5 bases from J, leaving 16 bases between. Germline values: CDR1 KGHSH, CDR2 LQKENI. The CDR3 sequence is 15 residues long. In DNA form, the CDR3 reads TGTGCCAGCTCACCATCTTTTGTAGGGTCGGACGAGCAGTACTTC. As protein: CASSPSFVGSDEQYF. Together with reference TRBV18 and TRBJ2-7, the CDR3 gives the full variable domain: NAGVMQNPRHLVRRRGQEARLRCSPMKGHSHVYWYRQLPEEGLKFMVYLQKENIIDESGMPKERFSAEFPKEGPSILRIQQVVRGDSAAYFCASSPSFVGSDEQYFGPGTRLTVT.

This clonotype has just a few counts. This rearrangement joins TRBV29-1 to TRBJ2-2; D remains unclear. The CDR3 length is 12 residues. The germline V gene has CDR1 SQVTM and CDR2 ANQGSEA. V shed 5 bases and J shed 3 bases, with 7 bases lying between them. Here the CDR3 DNA reads TGCAGCGTTTTTACCGACACCGGGGAGCTGTTTTTT. It is translated as CSVFTDTGELFF.

This clonotype was detected ten times or more. This chain connects TRBV20-1 to TRBJ2-7, with D maybe TRBD2 (5 bases). This CDR3 is 13 amino acids long. Germline CDR1 DFQATT, CDR2 SNEGSKA (reference sequence). V lost 3 bases, J lost 5 bases, and 14 bases lay in between. The CDR3 loop is CSASESGPHEQYF. The DNA for the CDR3 is TGCAGTGCTAGTGAGAGCGGCCCCCACGAGCAGTACTTC.

This clonotype was seen repeatedly, ten times or more. The chain has TRBV6-5 and TRBJ2-5; D perhaps matches TRBD1 (5 bases). Germline V gene lookup returns CDR1 MNHEY and CDR2 SVGAGI. V was pared by 3 bases and J by 1 base, with 9 bases between. CDR3 length: 14 residues. CDR3 in DNA: TGTGCCAGCAGTTATTTTACAGGCCAAGAGACCCAGTACTTC. Protein product: CASSYFTGQETQYF.

This clonotype was seen at least ten times. This rearrangement joins TRBV12-3 or TRBV12-4 to TRBJ2-7, with TRBD2 matching over 9 bases. V gave up 1 base and J gave up 3 bases; unmatched junction bases: 4. The length of the CDR3 is 15 residues. CDR3 DNA: TGTGCCAGCAGTTTAGGAGTAGCGGGAGTCTACGAGCAGTACTTC. Amino acids: CASSLGVAGVYEQYF.

Regarding this clonotype: A much larger clone lies one base from this, so it may be a read error. The chain uses TRBV10-3 and TRBJ2-7; 10 bases are a match to TRBD2. Germline V lookup: CDR1 ENHRY, CDR2 SYGVKD. This CDR3 region has 15 residues. The DNA of the CDR3 is TGTGCCGTCAGTGAGAAGCGGGAGGGCTCCTACGAGCAGTACTTC. Translated, it gives CAVSEKREGSYEQYF.

This clonotype was seen more than once but under ten times. The chain joins TRBV20-1 to TRBJ2-7; D not certain. Trimming left V 5 bases short and J 3 bases short, with 8 bases between. This CDR3 region has 11 residues. Germline CDR1 is DFQATT and CDR2 is SNEGSKA (reference sequence). CDR3 loop: CSAYDNYEQYF. CDR3 bases: TGCAGTGCTTACGATAACTACGAGCAGTACTTC.

This clonotype was observed many times. V and J are TRBV2 and TRBJ1-6; possibly TRBD1 for D (5 bases). Germline loops: CDR1 SNHLY, CDR2 FYNNEI. The CDR3 contains 16 residues. Trimming took off 0 bases at V and 9 bases at J, with 15 bases between the two ends. The CDR3 DNA sequence: TGTGCCAGCAGTGAAGCGCTCGCCAGGGAGGTTTCACCCCTCCACTTT. This sequence encodes CASSEALAREVSPLHF.

This clonotype was observed at least ten times. The rearrangement links TRBV30 to TRBJ1-1, with D perhaps TRBD1 (5 bases). Per the germline V gene, CDR1 is GTSNPN and CDR2 is SVGIG (reference sequence). This CDR3 comprises 17 residues. Trimming removed 1 base at V and 4 bases at J, with 22 bases between. CDR3 amino acids: CAWSALNPRGDRTEAFF. CDR3 in DNA: TGTGCCTGGAGTGCGCTCAATCCGCGGGGGGACCGCACTGAAGCTTTCTTT.

A few counts support this clonotype. This rearrangement joins TRBV29-1 to TRBJ2-2; no firm D call. There are 14 residues in the CDR3. The V gene lost 5 bases and the J gene lost 0 bases, with 10 bases spanning the gap. From germline, CDR1 is SQVTM and CDR2 ANQGSEA. Written as DNA, the CDR3 is TGCAGCGTTAGCCGGGCAGCGAACACCGGGGAGCTGTTTTTT. Its protein is CSVSRAANTGELFF.